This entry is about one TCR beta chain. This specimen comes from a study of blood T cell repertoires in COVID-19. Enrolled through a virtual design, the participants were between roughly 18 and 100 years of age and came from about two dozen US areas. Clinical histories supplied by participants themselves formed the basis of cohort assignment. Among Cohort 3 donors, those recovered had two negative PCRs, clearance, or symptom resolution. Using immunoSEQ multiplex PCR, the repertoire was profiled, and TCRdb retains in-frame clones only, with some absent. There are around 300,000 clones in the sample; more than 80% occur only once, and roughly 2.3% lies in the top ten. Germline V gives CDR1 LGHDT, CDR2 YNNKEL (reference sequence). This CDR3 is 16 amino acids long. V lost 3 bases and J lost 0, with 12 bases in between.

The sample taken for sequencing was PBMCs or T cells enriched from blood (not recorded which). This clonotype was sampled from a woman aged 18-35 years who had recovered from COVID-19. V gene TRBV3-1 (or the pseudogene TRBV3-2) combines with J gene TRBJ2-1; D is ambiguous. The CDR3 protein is CASSQGFVSSYNEQFF. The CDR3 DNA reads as TGTGCCAGCAGCCAGGGCTTCGTCAGCTCCTACAATGAGCAGTTCTTC.